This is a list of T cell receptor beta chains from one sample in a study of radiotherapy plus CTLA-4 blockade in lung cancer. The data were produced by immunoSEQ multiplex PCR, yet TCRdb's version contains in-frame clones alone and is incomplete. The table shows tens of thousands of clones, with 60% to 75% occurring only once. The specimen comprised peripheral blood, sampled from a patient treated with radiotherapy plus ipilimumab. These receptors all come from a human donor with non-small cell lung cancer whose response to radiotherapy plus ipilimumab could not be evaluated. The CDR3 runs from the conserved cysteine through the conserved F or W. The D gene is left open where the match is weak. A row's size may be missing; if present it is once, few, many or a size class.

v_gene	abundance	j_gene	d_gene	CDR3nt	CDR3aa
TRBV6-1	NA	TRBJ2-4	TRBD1	TGTGCCAGCAGTGAAGACAGGGGGCCTGGAGCCAAAAACATTCAGTACTTC	CASSEDRGPGAKNIQYF
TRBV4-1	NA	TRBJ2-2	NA	TGCGCCAGCAGAGGGGGGAACACCGGGGAGCTGTTTTTT	CASRGGNTGELFF
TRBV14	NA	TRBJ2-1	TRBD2	TGTGCCAGCAGCCAGGCGGGGGGCAGTGAGCAGTTCTTC	CASSQAGGSEQFF
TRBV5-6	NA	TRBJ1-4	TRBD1	TGTGCCAGCAGCTTGGACAGGGGGCTCGGAAAACTGTTTTTT	CASSLDRGLGKLFF
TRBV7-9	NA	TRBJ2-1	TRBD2	TGTGCCAGCAGCTTAGCACTAGCGGGATCCTACAATGAGCAGTTCTTC	CASSLALAGSYNEQFF
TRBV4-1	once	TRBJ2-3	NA	TGCGCCAGCAGCCAAGATCCGAGCAGGAGCACAGATACGCAGTATTTT	CASSQDPSRSTDTQYF
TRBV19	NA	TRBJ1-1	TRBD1	TGTGCCAGTAGTAACAGGGGAAGGAACACTGAAGCTTTCTTT	CASSNRGRNTEAFF
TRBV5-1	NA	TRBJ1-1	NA	TGCGCCAGCAGCTTGGACGAGGGTTTGACTGAAGCTTTCTTT	CASSLDEGLTEAFF
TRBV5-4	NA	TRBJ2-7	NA	TGTGCCAGCAGCTTGGCCCCAGGACTCGGAAACGAGCAGTACTTC	CASSLAPGLGNEQYF
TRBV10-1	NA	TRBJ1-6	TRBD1	TGCGCCAGTCCCGGGACAGGGTGGTATAATTCACCCCTCCACTTT	CASPGTGWYNSPLHF
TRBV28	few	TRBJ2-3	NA	TGTGCCAGCAGTTTCATAAGCGGCACCGAGTACACAGATACGCAGTATTTT	CASSFISGTEYTDTQYF
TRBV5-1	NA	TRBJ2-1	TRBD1	TGCGCCACCACCCTAGGGGGCGACTACAATGAGCAGTTCTTC	CATTLGGDYNEQFF
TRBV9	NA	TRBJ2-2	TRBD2	TGTGCCAGCAGCGGACTAGCGGGATCCGGGGAGCTGTTTTTT	CASSGLAGSGELFF
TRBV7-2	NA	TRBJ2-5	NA	TGTGCCAGCAGCCCCCTAGGTCAAGAGACCCAGTACTTC	CASSPLGQETQYF
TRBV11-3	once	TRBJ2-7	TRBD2	TGTGCCAGCAGCCGAAGCGGGAGGGACGCCTACGAGCAGTACTTC	CASSRSGRDAYEQYF
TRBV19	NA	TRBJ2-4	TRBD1	TGTGCCAGTAGCCCCCTCAGGGGGCGCAACATTCAGTACTTC	CASSPLRGRNIQYF
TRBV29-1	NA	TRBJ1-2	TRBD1	TGCAGCGTTGCAGCGGCAGGGGGTGTCGGCTACACCTTC	CSVAAAGGVGYTF
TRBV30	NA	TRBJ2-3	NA	TGTGCCTGGAGTGTACGGACAGATACGCAGTATTTT	CAWSVRTDTQYF
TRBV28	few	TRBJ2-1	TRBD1	TGTGCCAGCAGTTTATTGGACAGGGTCCTGGATGAGCAGTTCTTC	CASSLLDRVLDEQFF
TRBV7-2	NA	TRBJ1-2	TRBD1	TGTGCCAGCAGCCGTGGGAGGCAGGGGGCAGTTGGCTACACCTTC	CASSRGRQGAVGYTF
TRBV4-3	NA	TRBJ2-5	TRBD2	TGCGCCAGCAGCCATCGACGGGGGGGCGGCGAGACCCAGTACTTC	CASSHRRGGGETQYF
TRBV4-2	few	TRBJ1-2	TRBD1	TGTGCCAGCAGCGACGACAGGGGGAATTATGGCTACACCTTC	CASSDDRGNYGYTF
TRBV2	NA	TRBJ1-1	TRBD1	TGTGCCAGCAGTGGGGGACAGGTGAACACTGAAGCTTTCTTT	CASSGGQVNTEAFF
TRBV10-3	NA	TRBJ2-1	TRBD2	TGTGCCATCGAGGGGACTAGCGGTCACAATGAGCAGTTCTTC	CAIEGTSGHNEQFF
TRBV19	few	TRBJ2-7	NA	TGTGCCAGTAGTAACGGGGGTTGGACCTACGAGCAGTACTTC	CASSNGGWTYEQYF
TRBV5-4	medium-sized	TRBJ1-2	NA	TGTGCCAGCAGCTTGGATCAGAACAGATTCTATGGCTACACCTTC	CASSLDQNRFYGYTF
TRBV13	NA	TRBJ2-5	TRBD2	TGTGCCAGCAGCTTAGGGACTAGCGGGAGCGTGACCCAGTACTTC	CASSLGTSGSVTQYF
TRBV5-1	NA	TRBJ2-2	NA	TGCGCCAGCAGCTTGGTATTGGCGGGAAAGGCCGGGGAGCTGTTTTTT	CASSLVLAGKAGELFF
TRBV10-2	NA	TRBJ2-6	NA	TGCGCCAGCAGCGAACAGAACTCTGGGGCCAACGTCCTGACTTTC	CASSEQNSGANVLTF
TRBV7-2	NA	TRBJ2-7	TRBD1	TGTGCCAGCAGCTTAGTCCGAGACAGGGGGTTTCTCGGGGAGCAGTACTTC	CASSLVRDRGFLGEQYF
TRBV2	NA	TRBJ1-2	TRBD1	TGTGCCAGCAGTGAAGGGACAGGGCTCTATGGCTACACCTTC	CASSEGTGLYGYTF
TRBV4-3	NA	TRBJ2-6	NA	TGCGCCAGCAGCCAGGAGCCCAGCTCTGGGGCCAACGTCCTGACTTTC	CASSQEPSSGANVLTF
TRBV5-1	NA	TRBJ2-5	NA	TGCGCCAGCAGCTTGGAATCGGGGACCCAGTACTTC	CASSLESGTQYF
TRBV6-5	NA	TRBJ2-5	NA	TGTGCCAGCAGTGTTGCAGAACAAGAGACCCAGTACTTC	CASSVAEQETQYF
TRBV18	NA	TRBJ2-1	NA	TGTGCCAGCTCACCACGATCCTCACTCAATGAGCAGTTCTTC	CASSPRSSLNEQFF